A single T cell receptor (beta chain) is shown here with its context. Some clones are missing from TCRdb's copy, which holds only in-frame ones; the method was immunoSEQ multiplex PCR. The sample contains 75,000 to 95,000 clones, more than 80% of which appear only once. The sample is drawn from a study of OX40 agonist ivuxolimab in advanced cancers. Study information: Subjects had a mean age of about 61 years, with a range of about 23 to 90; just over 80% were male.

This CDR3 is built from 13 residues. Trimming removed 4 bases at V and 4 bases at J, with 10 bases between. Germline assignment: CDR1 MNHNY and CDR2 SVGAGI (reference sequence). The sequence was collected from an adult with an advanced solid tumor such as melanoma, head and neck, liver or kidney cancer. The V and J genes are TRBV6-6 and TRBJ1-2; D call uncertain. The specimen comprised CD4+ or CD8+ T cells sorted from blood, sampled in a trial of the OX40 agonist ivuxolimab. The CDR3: CASSSDVRYGYTF. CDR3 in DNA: TGTGCCAGCAGTTCCGACGTCCGCTATGGCTACACCTTC.